These 26 T cell receptor beta chains were all obtained from the same sample, sequenced in a study of T cell changes during pregnancy in multiple sclerosis. The assay was immunoSEQ multiplex PCR, and TCRdb's table has in-frame clones only and misses some. This sample has 65,000 to 85,000 clones, with 85% to 95% found just once. The sample consisted of CD4+ T cells from peripheral blood mononuclear cells, taken after pregnancy. The receptors come from a female donor with multiple sclerosis, enrolled in a pregnancy study.

This sequence joins TRBV11-2 and TRBJ2-1; D is perhaps TRBD2 (6 bases). V dropped 1 base and J dropped 6 bases, with 22 bases sitting between them. The CDR3 consists of 18 residues. Per germline, CDR1 SGHAT and CDR2 FQNNGV. CDR3 amino acids: CASSLAAWAGLQSNEQFF. The CDR3 DNA is TGTGCCAGCAGCTTAGCAGCCTGGGCGGGACTCCAGTCCAATGAGCAGTTCTTC.

The V and J genes are TRBV5-1 and TRBJ2-7, with 11 bases fitting TRBD1. CDR1 and CDR2 from the germline V gene are SGHRS and YFSETQ. Trimming cost V 4 bases and J 2 bases; bases outside gene matches: 8. The CDR3 consists of 16 residues. DNA for the CDR3: TGCGCCAGCAGCCCCGGACAGGGGGCGATTACCTACGAGCAGTACTTC. Its protein product is CASSPGQGAITYEQYF.

V usage is TRBV5-4 and J usage is TRBJ2-7; TRBD1 matches at 7 bases. Looked up from germline, CDR1 is SGHNT and CDR2 is YYREEE (reference sequence). Trimming removed 2 bases from V and 3 bases from J; junction bases left unmatched: 8. The CDR3 runs to 15 residues. Here the CDR3 DNA reads TGTGCCAGCAGCTTTGGGACAGCCAGCTACTACGAGCAGTACTTC. This codes for CASSFGTASYYEQYF. Using reference TRBV5-4 and TRBJ2-7 for the parts outside the CDR3, the full variable domain is ETGVTQSPTHLIKTRGQQVTLRCSSQSGHNTVSWYQQALGQGPQFIFQYYREEENGRGNFPPRFSGLQFPNYSSELNVNALELDDSALYLCASSFGTASYYEQYFGPGTRLTVT.

The DNA for the CDR3 is TGCGCCAGCAGTAGAAGCGGGGGGGCCTACAATGAGCAGTTCTTC. This gives the protein CASSRSGGAYNEQFF. The rearrangement uses TRBV23-1 and TRBJ2-1; 10 positions agree with TRBD2. TRBV23-1 is labeled an ORF, and its function is uncertain. V lost 5 bases, J lost 2 bases, and 3 bases stayed unmatched. The length of the CDR3 is 15 residues.

The V and J genes are TRBV27 and TRBJ1-2; 7 nucleotides align to TRBD1. This CDR3 is 14 amino acids long. The germline gives CDR1 MNHEY, CDR2 SMNVEV (reference sequence). V lost 5 bases and J lost 0; bases outside the gene matches: 3. CDR3 DNA sequence: TGTGCCAGCAGTCCTCAGGGGGCTAACTATGGCTACACCTTC. This sequence encodes CASSPQGANYGYTF.

This clone was recorded only once. The chain recombines TRBV5-1 with TRBJ1-2, with 9 bases lining up with TRBD1. The CDR3 loop spans 15 amino acids. The germline V gene encodes CDR1 SGHRS and CDR2 YFSETQ. V was clipped by 1 base and J by 4 bases; unmatched bases: 5. CDR3 nucleotides: TGCGCCAGCAGCTTGTTACAGGGGGCGACCTATGGCTACACCTTC. Its translation is CASSLLQGATYGYTF.

The J gene is TRBJ2-7, the V gene TRBV2; D is ambiguous. The CDR3 runs 15 residues. Trimming shortened V by 0 bases and J by 5 bases, and 14 bases separated the two germline ends. Germline V gives CDR1 SNHLY, CDR2 FYNNEI. CDR3 nucleotide sequence: TGTGCCAGCAGTGAAGCGAATTTTGGCAGTCACGAGCAGTACTTC. It is translated as CASSEANFGSHEQYF.

The V call is TRBV7-2, the J call TRBJ1-2; D may be TRBD1 (6 bases). The CDR3 totals 16 residues. Germline assignment: CDR1 SGHTA and CDR2 FQGNSA. V was cut by 4 bases and J by 7 bases, with 22 bases left in between. The CDR3 DNA reads TGTGCCAGCAGCTCACAAACTCTCGACAGGAGAGGTGGCTACACCTTC. Translating gives CASSSQTLDRRGGYTF. The full variable domain, its missing parts supplied by reference TRBV7-2 and TRBJ1-2, is GAGVSQSPSNKVTEKGKDVELRCDPISGHTALYWYRQSLGQGLEFLIYFQGNSAPDKSGLPSDRFSAERTGGSVSTLTIQRTQQEDSAVYLCASSSQTLDRRGGYTFGSGTRLTVV.

CDR3 sequence reads: CASSYSGALFNEKLFF. The CDR3 DNA sequence: TGTGCCAGCAGTTACTCGGGGGCCCTCTTTAATGAAAAACTGTTTTTT. This chain joins TRBV6-5 and TRBJ1-4, with D perhaps matching TRBD1 (6 bases). CDR1 MNHEY and CDR2 SVGAGI come from the germline V gene. V lost 0 bases and J 4 bases, leaving 12 bases between the germline ends. CDR3 length: 16 residues.

In DNA form, the CDR3 reads TGTGCCACCAGCAGAGATCGGGTGCTTGGCGGGGAGCTGTTTTTT. Translated, it gives CATSRDRVLGGELFF. The chain combines TRBV15 with TRBJ2-2; D is undetermined. Germline loops: CDR1 LNHNV, CDR2 YYDKDF (reference sequence). V lost 0 bases, J lost 7 bases, and 12 bases lay in between. The CDR3 has 15 residues.

The genes are TRBV5-1 and TRBJ2-1; tentative D call: TRBD2 (6 bases). The V and J ends lost 6 bases and 8 bases respectively, with 12 bases between them. The CDR3 spans 12 residues. Germline CDR1 is SGHRS and CDR2 is YFSETQ. The CDR3 DNA reads as TGCGCCAGCAACGGGGGAGTCTATGAGCAGTTCTTC. Protein product: CASNGGVYEQFF.

The V gene is TRBV28, the J gene TRBJ1-1; D is unresolved. CDR3 length: 12 residues. Germline V CDR1 and CDR2: MDHEN, SYDVKM. Trimming cost V 5 bases and J 14 bases, with 18 bases left between them. Here the CDR3 reads CASSTGALRGFF. As DNA, the CDR3 is TGTGCCAGCAGTACGGGTGCCTTACGCGGCTTCTTT.

This chain links TRBV20-1 with TRBJ1-3; D call uncertain. The CDR3 consists of 11 residues. The germline CDR1 and CDR2 sequences are DFQATT and SNEGSKA (reference sequence). V lost 7 bases to trimming and J lost 3 bases, with 7 bases between them. The CDR3 DNA reads as TGCAGTGGTTCCGTTGGAAACACCATATATTTT. This encodes CSGSVGNTIYF.

This chain uses TRBV5-1 with TRBJ1-2, with TRBD1 matching 9 bases. This CDR3 has 19 residues. V dropped 0 bases and J dropped 2; count of bases not matched to a gene: 14. Germline V lookup: CDR1 SGHRS, CDR2 YFSETQ. The CDR3 sequence is CASSLEGFGTGKGNYGYTF. CDR3 DNA sequence: TGCGCCAGCAGCTTGGAAGGCTTCGGGACAGGGAAGGGGAACTATGGCTACACCTTC.

V is TRBV5-4 and J is TRBJ1-1; 8 bases agree with TRBD1. The CDR3 loop spans 14 amino acids. CDR1 is SGHNT, CDR2 YYREEE, per germline (reference sequence). V dropped 4 bases and J dropped 1; count of bases not matched to a gene: 3. In DNA, the CDR3 is TGTGCCAGCAGCGCTGACAGGGGGAACACTGAAGCTTTCTTT. Its protein is CASSADRGNTEAFF. The full variable domain, with the rest looked up from reference TRBV5-4 and TRBJ1-1, is ETGVTQSPTHLIKTRGQQVTLRCSSQSGHNTVSWYQQALGQGPQFIFQYYREEENGRGNFPPRFSGLQFPNYSSELNVNALELDDSALYLCASSADRGNTEAFFGQGTRLTVV.

This clone was found a few times. The chain uses TRBV5-4 and TRBJ2-1; D is perhaps TRBD1 (6 bases). Trimming stripped 4 bases from V and 5 bases from J, with 13 bases between. Germline CDR1 and CDR2: SGHNT and YYREEE (reference sequence). This CDR3 contains 14 residues. CDR3 DNA: TGTGCCAGCAGCCCCGGGACAAACCACAATGAGCAGTTCTTC. Amino acid sequence: CASSPGTNHNEQFF.

The chain uses TRBV10-2 and TRBJ2-2, with D tentatively TRBD1 (6 bases). CDR1 and CDR2 from the germline V gene are WSHSY and SAAADI. CDR3 size: 15 residues. Trimming left V 4 bases short and J 2 bases short, with 11 bases between. The CDR3 nucleotides are TGCGCCAGCAGTGTCGTACAGGGTAACACCGGGGAGCTGTTTTTT. It yields the protein CASSVVQGNTGELFF.

This sequence joins TRBV9 and TRBJ1-1; D is possibly TRBD1 (6 bases). The CDR3 sequence is 14 residues long. Germline CDR1 SGDLS, CDR2 YYNGEE. Trimming removed 0 bases at V and 6 bases at J, with 12 bases between. In DNA form, the CDR3 reads TGTGCCAGCAGCGTAGCGGGGGGCGCATCTGAAGCTTTCTTT. This gives the protein CASSVAGGASEAFF. Looking up the rest from reference TRBV9 and TRBJ1-1 gives the full variable domain: DSGVTQTPKHLITATGQRVTLRCSPRSGDLSVYWYQQSLDQGLQFLIQYYNGEERAKGNILERFSAQQFPDLHSELNLSSLELGDSALYFCASSVAGGASEAFFGQGTRLTVV.

The chain has TRBV5-1 and TRBJ2-7, with a tentative D call TRBD1 (7 bases). The V gene's germline CDR1 is SGHRS and CDR2 YFSETQ. Trimming took 3 bases from V and 7 from J, leaving 17 bases between them. This CDR3 is 14 amino acids long. CDR3 in amino acids: CASSSPTGDWEQYF. CDR3 coding DNA: TGCGCCAGCAGCTCCCCTACAGGGGACTGGGAGCAGTACTTC. Complete variable domain (other parts from reference TRBV5-1 and TRBJ2-7): KAGVTQTPRYLIKTRGQQVTLSCSPISGHRSVSWYQQTPGQGLQFLFEYFSETQRNKGNFPGRFSGRQFSNSRSEMNVSTLELGDSALYLCASSSPTGDWEQYFGPGTRLTVT.

The rearrangement uses TRBV29-1 and TRBJ1-2; no clear D gene. The V gene lost 6 bases and the J gene lost 3 bases, with 8 bases spanning the gap. The CDR3 has 11 amino acids. Germline V CDR1 and CDR2: SQVTM, ANQGSEA. The CDR3 DNA follows: TGCAGCGTGGCCGGGTACTATGGCTACACCTTC. Protein product: CSVAGYYGYTF. The full variable domain, rest sourced from reference TRBV29-1 and TRBJ1-2, is SAVISQKPSRDICQRGTSLTIQCQVDSQVTMMFWYRQQPGQSLTLIATANQGSEATYESGFVIDKFPISRPNLTFSTLTVSNMSPEDSSIYLCSVAGYYGYTFGSGTRLTVV.

This rearrangement joins TRBV28 to TRBJ2-7, with D perhaps matching TRBD2 (6 bases). The CDR3 sequence is 14 residues long. V lost 6 bases, J lost 3 bases, and 15 bases lay in between. The germline V gene encodes CDR1 MDHEN and CDR2 SYDVKM. The CDR3 DNA reads TGTGCCAGCAGGGTGGGACTTACAAGCTACGAGCAGTACTTC. This encodes CASRVGLTSYEQYF.

The CDR3 loop reads CASSPRAPGYGYTF. CDR3 coding DNA: TGTGCCAGCAGCCCGCGGGCCCCGGGATATGGCTACACCTTC. The genes are TRBV11-2 and TRBJ1-2, with D hard to call. Germline-derived CDR1 and CDR2 are SGHAT and FQNNGV. V was cut by 5 bases and J by 5 bases, with 15 bases left in between. This CDR3 has 14 amino acids. Together with reference TRBV11-2 and TRBJ1-2, the CDR3 gives the full variable domain: EAGVAQSPRYKIIEKRQSVAFWCNPISGHATLYWYQQILGQGPKLLIQFQNNGVVDDSQLPKDRFSAERLKGVDSTLKIQPAKLEDSAVYLCASSPRAPGYGYTFGSGTRLTVV.

This clone showed up just once. This chain connects TRBV19 to TRBJ2-1; TRBD2 aligns across 9 bases. This CDR3 has 18 residues. The V and J ends lost 3 bases and 0 bases, in that order; junction bases with no gene match: 9. CDR1 and CDR2 from the germline V gene are LNHDA and SQIVND (reference sequence). The CDR3 reads CASSMGLAGRRSYNEQFF. CDR3 nucleotide sequence: TGTGCCAGTAGTATGGGTCTAGCGGGGCGCCGCTCCTACAATGAGCAGTTCTTC.

This clone has a single count. The gene calls are TRBV9 and TRBJ2-2, with 10 bases lining up with TRBD2. Germline V CDR1 and CDR2: SGDLS, YYNGEE. This CDR3 has 16 amino acids. The J segment lost 9 bases and the V segment lost 0 bases, leaving 8 bases of the junction unmatched. The CDR3 DNA sequence: TGTGCCAGCAGCGTAGAAGCTAGCGGGAGTCTCAGGGAGCTGTTTTTT. It yields the protein CASSVEASGSLRELFF.

The J gene is TRBJ2-7, the V gene TRBV6-5; the match to TRBD2 covers 13 bases. The CDR3 is 15 residues long. V shed 6 bases and J 4 bases; nucleotides not matched to a gene: 6. CDR1 is MNHEY and CDR2 is SVGAGI in the germline V gene. Here the CDR3 reads CASRLTSGRGYEQYF. In nucleotides, the CDR3 is TGTGCCAGCAGGTTAACTAGCGGGAGGGGTTACGAGCAGTACTTC.

The rearrangement links TRBV11-2 to TRBJ2-5; 11 bases are a match to TRBD1. This CDR3 is built from 15 residues. The V and J ends lost 5 bases and 5 bases, in that order; junction bases with no gene match: 7. Germline-derived CDR1 and CDR2 are SGHAT and FQNNGV. CDR3 DNA: TGTGCCAGCAGCACCCGGACAGGGGGCAGCGAGACCCAGTACTTC. Translating gives CASSTRTGGSETQYF.